This is a list of T cell receptor beta chains from one sample in a study of blood T cell repertoires in COVID-19. The table came from immunoSEQ multiplex PCR; TCRdb's copy has only in-frame clones and leaves some out. The data contain under 250,000 clones, around 84% of them singletons. Sequencing was done on a sample of peripheral blood. The receptors shown here come from a woman in her sixties who had recovered from COVID-19. Each CDR3 is given with its conserved first and last residue. A D gene is named only where the DNA matches it firmly. The listing skips clone size in some rows; elsewhere it reads once, few, many or a size class.

TRBJ2-5	TRBV7-9	NA	NA	CASSRRVARGQETQYF	TGTGCCAGCAGCCGGCGGGTAGCGAGAGGGCAAGAGACCCAGTACTTC
TRBJ1-1	TRBV10-3	NA	TRBD1	CAISRRIQGADTEAFF	TGTGCCATCAGTCGTCGCATACAGGGGGCGGACACTGAAGCTTTCTTT
TRBJ1-4	TRBV18	NA	NA	CASSPRGPGTTNEKLFF	TGTGCCAGCTCCCCCAGGGGCCCCGGTACAACTAATGAAAAACTGTTTTTT
TRBJ2-5	TRBV5-1	NA	TRBD1	CASSLGGQAAQETQYF	TGCGCCAGCAGCTTGGGGGGACAGGCGGCCCAAGAGACCCAGTACTTC
TRBJ2-3	TRBV2	NA	NA	CASSLTGLSSTDTQYF	TGTGCCAGCAGTCTTACGGGACTCTCTAGCACAGATACGCAGTATTTT
TRBJ2-7	TRBV7-9	NA	NA	CASSLEAGETYEQYF	TGTGCCAGCAGCTTAGAGGCAGGGGAAACCTACGAGCAGTACTTC
TRBJ1-1	TRBV7-2	NA	NA	CASSTGNTEAFF	TGTGCCAGCAGTACAGGGAACACTGAAGCTTTCTTT
TRBJ1-1	TRBV4-1	NA	NA	CASSPGGARENTEAFF	TGCGCCAGCAGCCCCGGGGGGGCCAGGGAGAACACTGAAGCTTTCTTT
TRBJ2-7	TRBV6-5	once	NA	CASSYVRGTWHF	TGTGCCAGCAGTTACGTTCGGGGGACCTGGCACTTC
TRBJ2-1	TRBV6-4	NA	NA	CASSDGYGRQFF	TGTGCCAGCAGTGACGGGTATGGGCGGCAGTTCTTC
TRBJ1-1	TRBV18	NA	NA	CASSPPSAVRLNTEAFF	TGTGCCAGCTCACCACCATCAGCGGTCCGCCTGAACACTGAAGCTTTCTTT
TRBJ2-2	TRBV4-3	few	TRBD1	CASSRVIQGLSNTGELFF	TGCGCCAGCAGCCGGGTGATACAGGGGTTATCGAACACCGGGGAGCTGTTTTTT
TRBJ2-1	TRBV24-1	NA	TRBD2	CATSDGGRGDEQFF	TGTGCCACCAGTGATGGGGGGCGGGGGGACGAGCAGTTCTTC
TRBJ2-7	TRBV6-5	NA	TRBD1	CASNPGQLAYEQYF	TGTGCCAGCAACCCGGGACAGCTAGCCTACGAGCAGTACTTC
TRBJ1-1	TRBV7-8	NA	NA	CASSLTAGRTSEAFF	TGTGCCAGCAGCTTAACGGCAGGGAGGACAAGTGAAGCTTTCTTT
TRBJ2-2	TRBV29-1	few	TRBD1	CSANRGSTGELFF	TGCAGCGCCAACAGGGGTTCGACCGGGGAGCTGTTTTTT
TRBJ2-2	TRBV18	NA	TRBD2	CASSPPSGGNTGELFF	TGTGCCAGCTCACCACCCAGCGGGGGGAACACCGGGGAGCTGTTTTTT
TRBJ2-1	TRBV15	NA	NA	CATSRLGANEQFF	TGTGCCACCAGCAGACTAGGGGCGAATGAGCAGTTCTTC
TRBJ1-6	TRBV5-1	NA	TRBD1	CASSRTGSNSPLHF	TGCGCCAGCAGCAGGACAGGGTCCAATTCACCCCTCCACTTT
TRBJ2-7	TRBV6-5	NA	TRBD1	CASTGTASYEQYF	TGTGCCAGCACCGGGACAGCATCCTACGAGCAGTACTTC
TRBJ1-2	TRBV6-5	NA	NA	CASSYGRGLRGYTF	TGTGCCAGCAGTTACGGCAGGGGCTTAAGGGGCTACACCTTC
TRBJ1-2	TRBV27	NA	TRBD1	CASSLSFGGGNYGYTF	TGTGCCAGCAGTTTATCGTTCGGAGGGGGCAACTATGGCTACACCTTC
TRBJ2-7	TRBV5-1	NA	TRBD1	CASSGGTGLNEQYF	TGCGCCAGCAGTGGCGGGACAGGGCTCAACGAGCAGTACTTC
TRBJ1-4	TRBV7-9	NA	TRBD1	CASSRGQAEKLFF	TGTGCCAGCAGCCGAGGACAGGCAGAAAAACTGTTTTTT
TRBJ1-5	TRBV18	once	NA	CASSSLTRDSQPQHF	TGTGCCAGCTCATCGCTGACTAGGGATAGTCAGCCCCAGCATTTT
TRBJ1-2	TRBV4-1	NA	NA	CASSQMGGTVNYGYTF	TGCGCCAGCAGCCAAATGGGCGGGACCGTAAACTATGGCTACACCTTC
TRBJ2-1	TRBV4-1	NA	TRBD2	CASSPRTSGGDEQFF	TGCGCCAGCAGCCCTCGGACTAGCGGGGGGGATGAGCAGTTCTTC
TRBJ2-7	TRBV19	NA	NA	CASSGNGLYEQYF	TGTGCCAGTAGCGGGAACGGACTCTACGAGCAGTACTTC